Included here is one TCR beta chain sequence, with context. Per the authors' pipeline: Quantification of nucleated cells was approximated via reference gene primer amplification. Libraries were prepared by immunoSEQ multiplex PCR; TCRdb keeps only in-frame clonotypes and omits some of them. That table is the source of V, J and clone size, and D and trimming were worked out from the DNA. The profile shows about 130,000 clones, approximately 85% of them singletons. This sample is part of a study of blood T cell repertoires in COVID-19. The J segment lost 1 base and the V segment lost 5 bases, leaving 6 bases of the junction unmatched. Per germline, CDR1 MDHEN and CDR2 SYDVKM. CDR3 length: 16 amino acids.

The sample was peripheral blood. The chain couples TRBV28 to TRBJ1-3; the match to TRBD1 covers 9 bases. This receptor was taken from a woman older than 75 with COVID-19, enrolled during active disease. CDR3 coding DNA: TGTGCCAGCAGTCGGGACAGGGTCGTATCTGGAAACACCATATATTTT. It codes for CASSRDRVVSGNTIYF.